The TCR beta chain under discussion was sequenced for a study of T cell responses to AZD1222 COVID-19 vaccine. Sequencing was performed with immunoSEQ multiplex PCR; in TCRdb, only in-frame clones are kept and a portion is missing. The table includes about 110,000 clones, approximately 83% detected once. The sequence was obtained from an adult in good health. Sequences were derived from peripheral blood, sampled on day 0 of AZD1222 vaccination.

CDR3 in amino acids: CASSPRAVDEQFF. The DNA for the CDR3 is TGTGCCAGCAGTCCGAGGGCCGTCGATGAGCAGTTCTTC. The chain has TRBV7-9 and TRBJ2-1; the D gene is possibly TRBD2 (5 bases). This CDR3 is built from 13 residues. Per germline, CDR1 SEHNR and CDR2 FQNEAQ (reference sequence). V lost 6 bases to trimming and J lost 8 bases, with 14 bases between them.